Here is one T cell receptor beta chain with its context. As yet, its antigen is unknown. Sequenced by immunoSEQ multiplex PCR; TCRdb stores in-frame clones only, minus some. The profile shows 95,000 to 100,000 clones, approximately 91% of them singletons. These data belong to a study of T cell responses to AZD1222 COVID-19 vaccine. Whole-study results and caveats: Only a handful of people who got AZD1222 tested seropositive at baseline. Spike was spanned by vaccine-associated CD4 TCRs, which were dominant at 160-218 and 743-854. The reported proportion of spike-specific TCRs targeting unmutated variant regions was nearly half.

Germline-derived CDR1 and CDR2 are MNHEY and SMNVEV (reference sequence). CDR3 length: 12 amino acids. V was shortened by 6 bases and J by 6 bases, with 8 bases between the two germline ends. The gene calls are TRBV27 and TRBJ2-2; no clear D gene. The sequencing here drew on peripheral blood, taken 28 days after the second AZD1222 dose. The sequence was obtained from an adult who received the AZD1222 COVID-19 vaccine. CDR3 in amino acids: CASRTRAGELFF. CDR3 DNA: TGTGCCAGCAGGACTCGGGCCGGGGAGCTGTTTTTT.